The entry that follows covers one T cell receptor (beta chain) sequence. The sample belongs to a study of T cell changes during pregnancy in multiple sclerosis. The method was immunoSEQ multiplex PCR; TCRdb's version includes in-frame clones alone and lacks a portion of them. The sample comprises about 87,000 clones, about 93% of which are singletons, and more than 1.1% rests with the top ten. Sequencing was performed on peripheral blood, taken in the third trimester of pregnancy. The sequence was collected from a female donor in good health, enrolled as a control in a pregnancy study.

CDR3 sequence: CASFSTGGRGYTF. CDR3 nucleotides: TGTGCCAGCTTCTCGACAGGGGGACGTGGCTACACCTTC. The gene calls are TRBV18 and TRBJ1-2, with 9 bases matching TRBD1. Germline V gene data show CDR1 as KGHSH and CDR2 as LQKENI. Unmatched junction bases numbered 7, after V lost 7 bases and J lost 7 bases. The CDR3 extends over 13 amino acids.